This TCR beta chain derives from a study of cytomegalovirus exposure and HLA in healthy donors. The PCR made use of 60 Vbeta and 13 Jbeta primers. This table comes from immunoSEQ multiplex PCR, and its TCRdb copy is limited to in-frame clones, with some not included. The repertoire holds some 190,000 clones, with around 80% as singletons. This clone was seen only once. CDR3 size: 14 residues. V was pared by 4 bases and J by 2 bases, with 12 bases between. CDR1 and CDR2 (germline): SNHLY, FYNNEI. The specimen sequenced was PBMCs. The chain employs TRBV2 and TRBJ2-7; a weak D match, TRBD1 (5 bases). The receptor comes from a man between 35 and 55 years old in good health and CMV-seropositive. In DNA form, the CDR3 reads TGTGCCAGCAGTGTGACAGCGCAAGCCTACGAGCAGTACTTC. Its protein is CASSVTAQAYEQYF.